A selection of T cell receptor beta chains follows, all from one sample in a study of blood T cell repertoires in COVID-19. The method was immunoSEQ multiplex PCR; TCRdb's version includes in-frame clones alone and lacks a portion of them. The repertoire consists of 200,000 to 250,000 clones, with roughly nine tenths occurring once and the leading ten covering roughly 12%. Sequencing was performed on peripheral blood. These receptor sequences come from a woman under 30 who had recovered from COVID-19. The CDR3 runs from the conserved cysteine through the conserved F or W. A D gene is named only where the DNA matches it firmly. Size is stated for part of the rows, as once, few or many counts, or as a class when the clone is expanded.

d_call cdr3_length j_call v_call clone_size cdr3_aa cdr3_nt
. 15 TRBJ2-3 TRBV13 . CASRSREVGTDTQYF TGTGCCAGCAGATCGAGGGAGGTCGGCACAGATACGCAGTATTTT
TRBD1 16 TRBJ1-5 TRBV3-1/TRBV3-2 . CASSRTGTGGDQPQHF TGTGCCAGCAGCCGAACCGGGACAGGGGGTGATCAGCCCCAGCATTTT
. 15 TRBJ1-4 TRBV6-5 . CASSYEGATNEKLFF TGTGCCAGCAGTTACGAAGGGGCAACTAATGAAAAACTGTTTTTT
. 12 TRBJ2-1 TRBV19 . CASKENNNEQFF TGTGCCAGTAAGGAGAACAACAATGAGCAGTTCTTC
TRBD2 15 TRBJ2-1 TRBV7-7 few CASSLGLAGDNEQFF TGTGCCAGCAGCTTGGGACTAGCGGGCGACAATGAGCAGTTCTTC
TRBD1 16 TRBJ2-1 TRBV12-5 . CASGFDTGTAYNEQFF TGTGCTAGTGGTTTTGATACCGGGACAGCCTACAATGAGCAGTTCTTC
. 15 TRBJ2-1 TRBV14 . CASSQDARLDNEQFF TGTGCCAGCAGCCAAGATGCCAGGCTCGACAATGAGCAGTTCTTC
TRBD2 15 TRBJ2-1 TRBV10-2 once CASSESPSGNNEQFF TGCGCCAGCAGTGAGTCGCCTAGCGGGAACAATGAGCAGTTCTTC
. 14 TRBJ1-2 TRBV10-3 . CAISESSGKDGYTF TGTGCCATCAGTGAGTCTTCAGGAAAGGATGGCTACACCTTC
. 12 TRBJ2-7 TRBV14 . CASSQGQYEQYF TGTGCCAGCAGCCAGGGACAATACGAGCAGTACTTC
TRBD1 14 TRBJ1-2 TRBV29-1 . CSVLGQGKSYGYTF TGCAGCGTTCTCGGACAGGGGAAGAGCTATGGCTACACCTTC
. 14 TRBJ1-4 TRBV18 . CASSPRGTSEKLFF TGTGCCAGCTCACCTAGAGGGACTAGTGAAAAACTGTTTTTT
TRBD2 17 TRBJ2-7 TRBV15 . CATSPPAGVINLYEQYF TGTGCCACCAGCCCCCCGGCGGGAGTTATAAACCTCTACGAGCAGTACTTC
. 15 TRBJ2-4 TRBV27 . CASSWTGDAKNIQYF TGTGCCAGCAGTTGGACGGGAGATGCCAAAAACATTCAGTACTTC
. 11 TRBJ2-1 TRBV30 . CAWRVYNEQFF TGTGCCTGGCGGGTCTACAATGAGCAGTTCTTC
. 16 TRBJ2-1 TRBV4-3 . CASSQDSQRRYNEQFF TGCGCCAGCAGCCAAGATAGCCAGCGGCGCTACAATGAGCAGTTCTTC
TRBD1 14 TRBJ1-2 TRBV7-9 . CASSQGQQLYGYTF TGTGCCAGCAGCCAGGGACAGCAACTCTATGGCTACACCTTC